The entry that follows covers one T cell receptor (beta chain) sequence. Its binding antigen is unknown. There are no base qualities to consult, and no much larger clone falls within one base. These data belong to a study of cytomegalovirus exposure and HLA in healthy donors (TCRdb year 2017). Looking at the study overall: An earlier analysis of roughly 500 of the donors reported approximately 280 Gb of sequence data and 117 million unique TCR beta sequences obtained from 150 million to 200 million T cells. Roughly 290 gigabases of sequencing data and tens of millions of unique TCR sequences made up an early release that covered some 640 HLA-typed donors. Of the approximately 400 genotyped donors, approximately 83% fell in the genetic ancestry cluster associated with self-reported Caucasian donors. The study aimed to test whether signatures of past pathogen exposure could be identified by cataloging public T cell receptors. The T cell repertoires of 666 subjects were profiled by immunosequencing and related to cytomegalovirus serostatus. In addition to the first cohort of 650 to 750 subjects, a separate validation cohort of approximately 110 different subjects was used. To predict cytomegalovirus infection status, the study brought together high-throughput TCR immunosequencing, statistical association of individual TCRs with disease status, and machine learning. A later analysis re-examined previously published TCR beta repertoires from just over 650 donors and added high-resolution HLA genotyping to investigate patterns of TCR occurrence. The later analysis used no new phenotypic data to find candidate immune exposures, relying instead on TCR beta sequences and their occurrence across donors. An earlier analysis of 500 to 750 of the donors applied high-throughput TCR beta sequencing to assess whether each TCR beta V gene segment acted as functional or pseudogenic. Donor age, sex, ethnicity and CMV serostatus were collected together with the repertoire data. Genome-wide SNP genotypes for about three fifths of the roughly 700 donors were used in a later genetic analysis, which treated that subset as a discovery cohort. All discovery cohort repertoires had been generated on a single sequencing platform. HLA typing included class I and class II loci at four-digit resolution. Typing coverage differed by locus: A, B, C, DRB1 and DQB1 were typed in about 620-640 donors, DQA1 in 500 to 550, DPA1 in approximately 610, and DPB1 in about 450. Because of strong linkage in the cohort, roughly five DR-DQ haplotypes were treated as single units for association and clustering. Among over 350 genotyped donors of the cohort, an average of roughly 240,000 unique TCR beta nucleotide sequences were sequenced per donor, around 20% of them non-productive.

The cohort consisted of some 670 healthy bone marrow donors. At the time of sampling, every cohort member was nominally healthy, though immune exposures that went unrecorded were likely present. The donor tested CMV seropositive and was one of the 289 seropositive cohort members. A peripheral blood sample was provided by each donor, and peripheral blood mononuclear cells were used for TCR beta sequencing. The Qiagen DNeasy Blood Extraction Kit was used to extract genomic DNA from the blood cell samples. The research as a whole found: A group of highly shared sequence variants was considered likely to be a technical artifact of the sequencing pipeline. A later analysis found that HLA-associated TCR beta chains were more clonally expanded and had lower generation probabilities than equally common non-associated chains. Some IMGT-functional V segments, including TRBV6-2 and TRBV6-3, could not be told apart with the 87-base-pair reads, so those segments were excluded. A further reported finding was that TCR beta sequences accurately predicted the HLA-A and HLA-B alleles for most subjects in the first cohort. A later analysis reported that several top co-occurrence clusters appeared linked to parvovirus B19, influenza, CMV and Epstein-Barr virus. The study gave a list of 150 to 200 TCR beta chains associated with cytomegalovirus. For the cohort, immune exposure information was limited to CMV serostatus. Most CMV-associated TCR beta chains appeared to be HLA-restricted in a later analysis, and the HLA associations seemed to be driven largely by CMV exposure. Most TCR sequences were observed very rarely across donors, whereas some public TCRs were present in many individuals. An earlier analysis of around 500 of the donors showed that most TCR beta V segments appeared in productive rearrangements either about 87% or about 30% of the time, which broadly matched IMGT annotations. A later genetic analysis reported fewer N-insertions in productive TCRs among donors in an Asian-associated ancestry cluster than the roughly 640-donor mean. Because some donors lacked HLA typing at each locus, the association tests relied only on the typed subset. A few of the identified cytomegalovirus-associated TCR beta chains were confirmed in vitro to be specific for cytomegalovirus antigens. The authors suggested that the approach could potentially be generalized to other disease states and immunological phenotypes. The classifier was reported to diagnose cytomegalovirus status with high specificity and sensitivity in both the original and validation cohorts. Because counts were too low, some 16 rarely observed V segments, including chromosome 9 orphons, were excluded from the earlier analysis of 587 of the donors. Sequencing depth was assumed to be roughly uniform across donors in the presence/absence analyses, though that assumption may not hold. Correlated functional status among segregating V segments might be attributable to linkage disequilibrium, but an unknown experimental factor could not be ruled out. A later analysis associated 17,000 or so TCR beta sequences with specific HLA alleles at a false discovery rate of 0.05. Strong co-occurrence of HLA alleles, especially DR and DQ, made assigning TCR associations to individual alleles difficult. An association between a missense DCLRE1C variant and V-gene and J-gene trimming of TCR beta chains was found in a later genetic analysis and replicated in an independent cohort. This cohort had only TCR beta chains sequenced, and the lack of alpha or paired-chain data limited which features could be detected. In a later analysis, TCR association rates were found to vary across HLA loci, with the most associated TCRs seen for DRB1 alleles and the fewest for HLA-C alleles.

Libraries were prepared through the immunoSEQ multiplex PCR assay. A mixture of 60 forward primers for TCR Vbeta segments and 13 reverse primers for TCR Jbeta segments was used in the multiplex PCR. Amplification of the CDR3 region of rearranged TCR beta genes was performed with a multiplex PCR assay on genomic DNA. On the Illumina HiSeq System, the amplified TCR beta libraries were sequenced as 87-base-pair reads. In the authors' own workflow: A later analysis counted 65 million to 90 million unique TCR beta chains across the 666 repertoires, and some 11 million of these chains were shared by at least two donors. To remove PCR and sequencing errors, raw reads were error-corrected and collapsed into unique sequences using a nearest-neighbor algorithm that merged closely related sequences. Alignment of CDR3 sequences to IMGT reference sequences was used to assign V, D and J gene segments. For a sequence to be retained, a match of at least six nucleotides was required to both a V gene segment and a J gene segment. Rearrangements were called productive when the CDR3 lacked stop codons and stayed in frame with V and J; all others were non-productive. Following IMGT convention, CDR3 was defined as the stretch from the second conserved V-encoded cysteine to the conserved J-encoded phenylalanine. The earlier analysis of 587 of the donors excluded sequences that lacked an unambiguous match to a single V gene segment. An earlier analysis of 450 to 650 of the donors called V segments functional above 56.7% productive rearrangements and segregating when the between-donor standard deviation exceeded 5%. A statistical classification framework was built to diagnose cytomegalovirus status from the catalog of TCR beta chain sequences. In a later analysis, TCR nucleotide sequences were compared against IMGT/GENE-DB human TR gene sequences so that V and J genes could be assigned. A later analysis assigned CDR3 sequences and most-parsimonious VDJ recombination scenarios with the TCRdist pipeline. In a later analysis, each TCR beta chain was defined by its CDR3 amino acid sequence together with its V-gene family, and reads without a unique V-gene family were excluded. As a way to deal with suspected cross-contamination and a sequencing artifact, a later analysis dropped hundreds of nucleotide sequences that were highly shared and had low generation probability. A later analysis calculated a clonal expansion index for each public chain from normalized within-repertoire ranks of inferred template counts. In a later analysis, generation probabilities were computed using a VDJ recombination model fitted to out-of-frame rearrangements, and the results were checked against IGoR. A later analysis scored TCR-TCR, TCR-HLA and TCR-CMV co-occurrence with hypergeometric tests, applying a repertoire-size bias correction to TCR pairs. A later analysis estimated false discovery rates by permuting HLA or CMV assignments 20 times. In a later analysis, co-occurring TCRs were grouped using DBSCAN, and TCRdist sequence similarity was added for clustering within HLA-allele-positive subsets. Repertoires with fewer than 30,000 or more than 120,000 public chains, plus five repertoires with anomalous nucleotide sharing, were excluded from co-occurrence clustering. The source is immuneACCESS, and TCRdb retained only in-frame sequences with V and J called. Part of the clones is not carried over; for the studies checked, unresolved V genes explain less than half of this, and the remainder is unexplained. That table gives V, J and clone size, and the DNA gave D and trimming. The sample profile shows some 180,000 clones; 75% to 80% of them were found once. Of the sample, around 14% is held by the ten largest clones.

From the cysteine through the phenylalanine, the CDR3 covers 13 amino acids. Just the 39-base CDR3 DNA is kept, in frame starting at base 1. The V and J ends are trimmed by 3 bases and 5 bases, leaving 10 bases between them. CDR1 and CDR2 are read off the germline V gene as MDHEN and SYDVKM. The V and J genes are TRBV28 and TRBJ1-1, with a tentative D gene TRBD1 over 5 matching bases. The TCR originated in a woman younger than 45 in good health and CMV-seropositive. Sequences were obtained from PBMCs. The DNA reads TGTGCCAGCAGTTTGGGGGGAAGGACTGAAGCTTTCTTT. Its amino acids are CASSLGGRTEAFF.